This TCR beta chain was obtained from a study of PD-L1 blockade in urothelial cancer. Study details: Timepoints chosen for blood analysis were 3 weeks (second dose) and 6 weeks after treatment start.

Notes on the study in general: Patients who had durable benefit saw their tumor-associated blood clones expand more at 3 weeks.

The patients had locally advanced or metastatic urothelial carcinoma. Peripheral blood mononuclear cells were collected from every patient before and during treatment, yielding between 1 and 8 samples per patient. Concerning this clone: Its antigen is currently unknown.

Here immunoSEQ multiplex PCR was the method, and the copy in TCRdb shows in-frame clones only, minus some. This table has 35,000 to 55,000 clones, around 80% appearing once. CDR1 is MNHEY, CDR2 SMNVEV, per germline (reference sequence). The V gene lost 2 bases and the J gene lost 7 bases, with 5 bases spanning the gap. CDR3 length equals 11 residues. Sequences were derived from PBMCs, sampled around atezolizumab (anti-PD-L1) treatment. The gene calls are TRBV27 and TRBJ1-1; weak D call: TRBD1 (5 bases). This receptor was identified in a man between 70 and 80 years old with urothelial cancer. The DNA of the CDR3 is TGTGCCAGCAGTTTAAGGGGTGAAGCTTTCTTT. Residues: CASSLRGEAFF.